The clone carrying this TCR beta chain was seen only a few times. Its specificity is unknown. The data were taken from a study of beta chain features in type 1 diabetes. Study findings and constraints: Shortening that was moderate but significant affected the TCRB CDR3s of Type 1 diabetes patients in all four CD4+ subsets.

Expressed TCRB transcripts were sequenced because the entire RNA isolate underwent reverse transcription. TCRdb keeps only in-frame clones here, not all; method: immunoSEQ multiplex PCR. The data contain around 710,000 clones, under 15% of them singletons. CDR3 length: 19 amino acids. Germline V CDR1 and CDR2: LNHDA, SQIVND (reference sequence). V lost 6 bases and J lost 3, with 30 bases in between. The sequence was collected from a man aged 30 to 39 with type 1 diabetes. Source material: naive CD4+ T cells from blood. V and J are TRBV19 and TRBJ2-7; D remains ambiguous. The CDR3 spells CASSPVGRSPLHTLYEQYF. The DNA for the CDR3 is TGTGCCAGTAGCCCCGTAGGCAGATCCCCACTCCATACGCTCTACGAGCAGTACTTC.